What follows describes a single TCR beta chain. Antigen specificity is unknown. One end of the junction is discordant with germline, which a read error may explain. Previously published methods and listed TCR primers were used for the bulk TCR libraries. TCRdb recomputed calls from the PCR reads with MiXCR, one row per CDR3 protein. Among hundreds of thousands of distinct CDR3 sequences listed, about a quarter were seen once. Germline values: CDR1 SNHLY, CDR2 FYNNEI. The CDR3 extends over 17 amino acids. This specimen comes from a study of molecular identifiers for immune sequencing clone quantification. Overall study results and limits: Identical TCR molecules that share a barcode could lead to an underestimation of highly expanded clone sizes.

This receptor was obtained from a human donor in good health. Some libraries in this study had Jurkat cell RNA spiked in. Sequenced sample: naive CD8+ T cells from blood, with Jurkat cell RNA spiked in. Regarding subset: FACS-sorted CD8+CD4-CCR7+CD45RA+ naive T cells. This chain connects TRBV2 to TRBJ1-3; a weak D match, TRBD1 (5 bases). The CDR3 sequence is CASSEVGRSDSGNAIYF. The CDR3, as DNA: TGTGCCAGCAGTGAAGTGGGACGATCAGACTCTGGAAACGCCATATATTTT.